This T cell receptor (beta chain) was captured in a study of persistence of HIV-infected CD4 T cells. Study-level background: Donors were ART-treated; their CMV- and Gag-responding CD4+ T cells were isolated.

On this clone: Its antigen is undetermined.

This was the immunoSEQ version 4 assay in survey mode. Each sample used up to 1 ug genomic DNA diluted to 10 ng/uL. Sequencing was performed with immunoSEQ multiplex PCR; in TCRdb, only in-frame clones are kept and a portion is missing. Found here are tens of thousands of clones, around 82% of them singletons; the top ten hold 15% to 20%. Study conclusions and caveats: TCR oligoclonality correlated with proviral oligoclonality in the same sorted populations.

An overlapping HIV-1 Gag peptide pool stimulated these cells at 0.95 to 1 ug/peptide/mL. Memory cells lacking CD40L and CD69 with high CD45RO were sorted. Anti-CD28/CD49d costimulation, CD40-blocking antibody and enfuvirtide were given to CD8-depleted PBMCs for 18 hours. CDR3 length: 14 amino acids. Germline CDR1 SGHAT, CDR2 FQDESV (reference sequence). The germline V and J ends were trimmed by 2 bases and 1 base, with 9 bases remaining between them. Sequencing was performed on CD4+ T cells sorted from PBMCs after roughly 20-hour stimulation, taken from a patient who received antiretroviral therapy. The rearrangement links TRBV11-1 to TRBJ2-7; D ambiguous. The clonotype comes from an adult woman with HIV who was CMV-seropositive. CDR3 region: CASSLYARSYEQYF. The CDR3 coding sequence is TGTGCCAGCAGCTTATATGCTAGATCCTACGAGCAGTACTTC.